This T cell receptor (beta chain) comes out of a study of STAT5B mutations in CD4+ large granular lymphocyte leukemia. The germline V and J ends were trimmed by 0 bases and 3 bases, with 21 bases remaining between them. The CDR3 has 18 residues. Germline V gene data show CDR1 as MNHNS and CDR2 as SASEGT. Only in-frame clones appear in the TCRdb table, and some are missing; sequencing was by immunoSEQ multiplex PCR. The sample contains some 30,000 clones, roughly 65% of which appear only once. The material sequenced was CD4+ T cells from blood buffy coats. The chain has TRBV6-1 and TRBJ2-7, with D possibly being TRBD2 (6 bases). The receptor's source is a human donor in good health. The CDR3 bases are TGTGCCAGCAGTGAAGCGGGGTGGGGCGGGACTGTCTTCTACGAGCAGTACTTC. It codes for CASSEAGWGGTVFYEQYF.